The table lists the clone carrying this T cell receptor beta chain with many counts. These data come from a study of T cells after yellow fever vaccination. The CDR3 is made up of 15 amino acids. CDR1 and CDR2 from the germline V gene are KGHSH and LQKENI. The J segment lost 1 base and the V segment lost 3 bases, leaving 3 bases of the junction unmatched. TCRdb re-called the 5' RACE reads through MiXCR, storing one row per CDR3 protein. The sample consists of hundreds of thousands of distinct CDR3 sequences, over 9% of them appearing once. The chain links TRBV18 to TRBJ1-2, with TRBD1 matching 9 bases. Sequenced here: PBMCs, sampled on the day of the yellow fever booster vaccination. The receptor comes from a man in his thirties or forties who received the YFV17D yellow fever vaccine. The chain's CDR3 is CASSPRTGDNYGYTF. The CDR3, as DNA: TGTGCCAGCTCACCGCGGACAGGGGATAACTATGGCTACACCTTC.